This T cell receptor beta chain was captured by sequencing in a study of T cells in Graves' hyperthyroidism and ophthalmopathy. Trimming took 0 bases from V and 10 from J; bases not matched to a gene: 2. The CDR3 has 13 amino acids. Germline V lookup: CDR1 WSHSY, CDR2 SAAADI. Using RNA transcripts as the source, TCR beta CDR3 regions were amplified. TCR CDR3 regions were first amplified by RT-PCR with HTBI primers. TCRdb analysed the multiplex PCR reads with MiXCR anew, one entry per CDR3 protein. The sample comprises tens of thousands of distinct CDR3 sequences, approximately 53% of which are singletons, and 3% to 4% rests with the top ten.

The rearrangement joins TRBV10-2 to TRBJ1-4, with 7 bases identical to TRBD1. This TCR derives from a woman aged 55-69 years with Graves' ophthalmopathy. The sequenced sample was blood. The CDR3 reads CASSESQGGKLFF. In DNA form, the CDR3 reads TGCGCCAGCAGTGAGTCTCAGGGGGGAAAACTGTTTTTT.